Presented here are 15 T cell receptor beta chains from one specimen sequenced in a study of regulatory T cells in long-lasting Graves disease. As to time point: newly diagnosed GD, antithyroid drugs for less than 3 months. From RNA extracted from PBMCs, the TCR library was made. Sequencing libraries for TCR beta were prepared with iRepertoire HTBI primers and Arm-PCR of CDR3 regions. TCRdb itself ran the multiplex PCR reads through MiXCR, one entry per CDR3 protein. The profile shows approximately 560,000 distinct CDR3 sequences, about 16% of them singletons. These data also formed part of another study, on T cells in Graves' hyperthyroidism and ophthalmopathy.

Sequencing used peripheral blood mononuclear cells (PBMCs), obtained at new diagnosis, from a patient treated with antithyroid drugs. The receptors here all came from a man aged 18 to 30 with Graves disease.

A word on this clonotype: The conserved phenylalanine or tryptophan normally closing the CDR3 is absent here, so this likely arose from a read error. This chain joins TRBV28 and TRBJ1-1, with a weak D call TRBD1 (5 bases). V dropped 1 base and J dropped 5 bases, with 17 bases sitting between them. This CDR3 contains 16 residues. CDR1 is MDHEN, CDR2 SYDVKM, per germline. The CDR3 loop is CASSLFIAGTLTEAFS. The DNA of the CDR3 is TGTGCCAGCAGTTTATTTATTGCCGGGACTCTGACTGAAGCTTTCTCT.

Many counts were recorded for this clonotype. CDR3 protein: CASSPGQGTGEAFF. In nucleotides, the CDR3 is TGTGCCAGCAGTCCGGGACAGGGGACGGGTGAAGCTTTCTTT. V and J are TRBV27 and TRBJ1-1; TRBD1 aligns across 10 bases. Germline V gives CDR1 MNHEY, CDR2 SMNVEV (reference sequence). V lost 5 bases, J lost 7 bases, and 7 bases stayed unmatched. The CDR3 is made up of 14 amino acids.

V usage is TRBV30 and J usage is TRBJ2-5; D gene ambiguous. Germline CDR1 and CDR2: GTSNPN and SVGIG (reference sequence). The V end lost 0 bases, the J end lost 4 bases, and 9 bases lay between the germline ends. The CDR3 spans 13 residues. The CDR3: CAWSVLSGETQYF. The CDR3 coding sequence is TGTGCCTGGAGTGTACTGTCGGGAGAGACCCAGTACTTC.

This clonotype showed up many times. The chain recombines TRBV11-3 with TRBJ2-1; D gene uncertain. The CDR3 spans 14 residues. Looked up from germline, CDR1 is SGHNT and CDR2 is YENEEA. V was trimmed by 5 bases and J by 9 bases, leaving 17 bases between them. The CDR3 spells CASSPSGFFGEQFF. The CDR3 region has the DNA TGTGCCAGCAGCCCTTCCGGGTTTTTTGGTGAGCAGTTCTTC.

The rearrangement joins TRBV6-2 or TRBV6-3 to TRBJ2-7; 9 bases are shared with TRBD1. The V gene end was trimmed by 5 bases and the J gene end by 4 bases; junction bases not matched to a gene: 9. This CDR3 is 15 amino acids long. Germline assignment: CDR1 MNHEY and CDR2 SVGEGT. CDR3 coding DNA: TGTGCCAGCAGTGACCCCGGGACAGGGACGTACGAGCAGTACTTC. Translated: CASSDPGTGTYEQYF.

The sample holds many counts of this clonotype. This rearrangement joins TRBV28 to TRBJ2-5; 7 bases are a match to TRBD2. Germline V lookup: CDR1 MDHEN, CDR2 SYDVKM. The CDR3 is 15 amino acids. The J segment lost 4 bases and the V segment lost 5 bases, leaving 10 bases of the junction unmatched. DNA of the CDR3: TGTGCCAGCAGTGCGCCTAGCGGTTGGGGAGAGACCCAGTACTTC. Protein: CASSAPSGWGETQYF.

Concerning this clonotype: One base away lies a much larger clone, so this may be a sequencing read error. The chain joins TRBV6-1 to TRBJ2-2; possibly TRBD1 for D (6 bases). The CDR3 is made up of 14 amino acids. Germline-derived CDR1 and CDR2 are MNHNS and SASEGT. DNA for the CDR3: TGTGCCAGCAGTGAAGGCACAGGGTCCGGGGAGCTGGTTTTT. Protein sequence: CASSEGTGSGELVF.

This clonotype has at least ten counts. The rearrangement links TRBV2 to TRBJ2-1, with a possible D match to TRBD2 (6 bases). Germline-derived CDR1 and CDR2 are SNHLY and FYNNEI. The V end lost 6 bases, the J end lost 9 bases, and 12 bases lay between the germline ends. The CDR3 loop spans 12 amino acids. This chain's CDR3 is CASSRERGEQFF. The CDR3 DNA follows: TGTGCCAGCAGCCGGGAGAGGGGTGAGCAGTTCTTC.

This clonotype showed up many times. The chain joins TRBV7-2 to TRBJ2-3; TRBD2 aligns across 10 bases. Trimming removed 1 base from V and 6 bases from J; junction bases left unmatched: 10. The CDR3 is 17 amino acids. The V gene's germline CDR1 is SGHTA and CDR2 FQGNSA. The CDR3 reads CASSLGGTSGDADTQYF. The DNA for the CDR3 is TGTGCCAGCAGCTTAGGTGGCACTAGCGGGGATGCCGATACGCAGTATTTT.

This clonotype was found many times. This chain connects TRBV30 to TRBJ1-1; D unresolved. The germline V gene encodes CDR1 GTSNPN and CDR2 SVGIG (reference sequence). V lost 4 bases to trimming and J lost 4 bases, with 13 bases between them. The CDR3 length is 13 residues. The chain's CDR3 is CAWTRGGSTEAFF. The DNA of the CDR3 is TGTGCCTGGACCCGCGGAGGGAGCACTGAAGCTTTCTTT.

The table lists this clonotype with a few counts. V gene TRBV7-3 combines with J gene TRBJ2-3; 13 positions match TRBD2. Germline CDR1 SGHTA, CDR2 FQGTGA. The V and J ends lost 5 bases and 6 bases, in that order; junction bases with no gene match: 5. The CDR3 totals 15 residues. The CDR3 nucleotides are TGTGCCAGCAGCCCGGGACTAGCGGGAATTGATACGCAGTATTTT. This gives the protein CASSPGLAGIDTQYF.

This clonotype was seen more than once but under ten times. CDR3 amino acids: CSVTLQGVVNTIYF. Written as DNA, the CDR3 is TGCAGCGTGACCCTTCAGGGGGTTGTTAACACCATATATTTT. J is TRBJ1-3 and V is TRBV29-1; 7 bases are a match to TRBD1. V lost 6 bases and J lost 7; bases outside the gene matches: 12. The V gene's germline CDR1 is SQVTM and CDR2 ANQGSEA. The CDR3 runs to 14 residues.

The CDR3 sequence is CASSDQGVSTEAFF. CDR3 sequence (DNA): TGTGCCAGCAGTGATCAGGGAGTTAGCACTGAAGCTTTCTTT. The chain carries TRBV6-1 and TRBJ1-1; a weak D match, TRBD1 (5 bases). The CDR3 is 14 amino acids. Trimming cost V 3 bases and J 4 bases, with 12 bases left between them. Germline V gives CDR1 MNHNS, CDR2 SASEGT.

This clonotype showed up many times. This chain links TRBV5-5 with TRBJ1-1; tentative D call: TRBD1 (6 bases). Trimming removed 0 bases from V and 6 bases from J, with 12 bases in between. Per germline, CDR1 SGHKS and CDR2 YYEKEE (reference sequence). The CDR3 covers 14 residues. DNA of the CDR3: TGTGCCAGCAGCTTGGTTGCGGCAGGGGCTGAAGCTTTCTTT. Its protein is CASSLVAAGAEAFF.

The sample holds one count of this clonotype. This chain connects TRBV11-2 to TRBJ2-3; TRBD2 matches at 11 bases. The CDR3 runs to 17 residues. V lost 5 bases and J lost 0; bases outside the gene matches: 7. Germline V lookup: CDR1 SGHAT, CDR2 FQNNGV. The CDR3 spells CASSRTRTSGSTDTQYF. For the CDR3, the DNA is TGTGCCAGCAGCCGCACCAGGACTAGCGGGAGCACAGATACGCAGTATTTT. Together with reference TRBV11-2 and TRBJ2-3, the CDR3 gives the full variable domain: EAGVAQSPRYKIIEKRQSVAFWCNPISGHATLYWYQQILGQGPKLLIQFQNNGVVDDSQLPKDRFSAERLKGVDSTLKIQPAKLEDSAVYLCASSRTRTSGSTDTQYFGPGTRLTVL.